These 26 T cell receptor beta chains were sequenced from one sample in a study of CD8+ T cells in alopecia areata listed by TCRdb under 2018. The library was produced with the immunoSEQ multiplex PCR assay. RNA was extracted from all samples and reverse transcribed into cDNA as template for TCR sequencing. TCRdb's version of the immuneACCESS table is confined to in-frame rearrangements and falls short of the full clone set. An unresolved V gene accounts for under half of the shortfall where checked; the remainder is of unknown origin. A total of under 200,000 clones appear in this sample, around 60% of them only once. Around 14% of the sample is taken by the ten largest. What the time point label conveys for this sample: 20 to 30 weeks on oral tofacitinib. In light of the paper, this sample's treatment or condition label describes: oral pan-JAK inhibitor, 5-10 mg twice daily. The sequencing here drew on CD4+ T cells sorted from blood, taken at week 24, from a patient treated with tofacitinib. All receptors come from a human donor with alopecia areata.

This clone showed up just a few times. The sample holds other DNA sequences that translate to the same CDR3. This rearrangement joins TRBV29-1 to TRBJ2-5; unclear D gene. The CDR3 sequence is 10 residues long. CDR1 SQVTM and CDR2 ANQGSEA come from the germline V gene. V gave up 0 bases and J gave up 4 bases, with 0 bases separating them. The CDR3 loop reads CSVEEETQYF. The CDR3 coding sequence is TGCAGCGTTGAAGAAGAGACCCAGTACTTC.

This clone was picked up a small number of times. The rearrangement uses TRBV30 and TRBJ1-3; 9 nucleotides match TRBD1. Trimming cost V 0 bases and J 6 bases; bases outside gene matches: 0. CDR1 is GTSNPN, CDR2 SVGIG, per germline (reference sequence). CDR3 length equals 13 residues. The CDR3 nucleotides read TGTGCCTGGAGTGTACAGGGGGCAAACACCATATATTTT. Translating it yields CAWSVQGANTIYF.

The CDR3 sequence: CSVKGRQRETQYF. The DNA for the CDR3 is TGCAGCGTTAAAGGTCGGCAGAGAGAGACCCAGTACTTC. V and J are TRBV29-1 and TRBJ2-5; D call uncertain. The CDR3 loop spans 13 amino acids. Germline V CDR1 and CDR2: SQVTM, ANQGSEA. The ends were cut back, 5 bases at V and 4 bases at J, with 14 bases in the middle.

J is TRBJ2-2 and V is TRBV28; 7 bases align to TRBD1. The CDR3 is 14 residues long. The ends lost 5 bases at V and 8 bases at J; junction bases unmatched: 8. Germline V gives CDR1 MDHEN, CDR2 SYDVKM. CDR3 in DNA: TGTGCCAGCAGTCCGCCTGACAGGGCAGGGGAGCTGTTTTTT. Translation: CASSPPDRAGELFF.

This clone was observed a handful of times. This chain uses TRBV30 with TRBJ2-2; TRBD2 is a possible D gene (6 bases). Germline CDR1 is GTSNPN and CDR2 is SVGIG (reference sequence). This CDR3 is built from 17 residues. V was cut by 1 base and J by 4 bases, with 19 bases left in between. Here the CDR3 reads CAWSADLGGVSTGELFF. The CDR3 DNA is TGTGCCTGGAGTGCAGACTTGGGCGGGGTTTCCACCGGGGAGCTGTTTTTT.

This chain joins TRBV4-1 and TRBJ1-5; D not resolved. The germline V gene has CDR1 MGHRA and CDR2 YSYEKL. CDR3 length: 14 amino acids. Trimming removed 6 bases at V and 4 bases at J, with 13 bases between. The CDR3 DNA reads as TGCGCCAGCAGTCTAATCGACCGGAATCAGCCCCAGCATTTT. This gives the protein CASSLIDRNQPQHF.

The chain links TRBV30 to TRBJ2-2, with D possibly being TRBD2 (6 bases). V gave up 7 bases and J gave up 2 bases, with 14 bases separating them. Germline V gene data show CDR1 as GTSNPN and CDR2 as SVGIG (reference sequence). This CDR3 spans 14 amino acids. CDR3 sequence reads: CASRLDYNTGELFF. The CDR3 nucleotides are TGTGCCTCGAGGCTGGACTACAACACCGGGGAGCTGTTTTTT.

The chain couples TRBV30 to TRBJ1-1; unclear D gene. Trimming removed 2 bases at V and 0 bases at J, with 13 bases between. Germline V gene data show CDR1 as GTSNPN and CDR2 as SVGIG (reference sequence). This CDR3 region has 15 residues. The CDR3 spells CAWSRESLVNTEAFF. The DNA of the CDR3 is TGTGCCTGGAGTAGGGAGTCCTTGGTGAACACTGAAGCTTTCTTT.

This clone was observed at least ten times. The chain is built from TRBV4-1 and TRBJ2-3, with D tentatively TRBD2 (5 bases). With 0 bases removed from V and 2 bases from J, the gap between germline ends came to 12 bases. CDR3 size: 16 residues. Germline CDR1 reads MGHRA; CDR2 reads YSYEKL. The CDR3, as DNA: TGCGCCAGCAGCCAAGATCATTCCGGGGACACAGATACGCAGTATTTT. Translating gives CASSQDHSGDTDTQYF.

This clone was detected a few times. The chain links TRBV4-2 to TRBJ1-2; D possibly corresponds to TRBD1 (5 bases). The CDR3 contains 15 residues. V lost 4 bases to trimming and J lost 4 bases, with 16 bases between them. Germline V gives CDR1 LGHNA, CDR2 YNFKEQ. The CDR3 region has the DNA TGTGCCAGCAGCCCTCAATCCGGGACGGCCTATGGCTACACCTTC. Residues: CASSPQSGTAYGYTF.

This clone occurred a few times. This chain uses TRBV29-1 with TRBJ2-7; D possibly corresponds to TRBD2 (5 bases). Trimming cost V 7 bases and J 7 bases, with 17 bases left between them. CDR1 is SQVTM and CDR2 is ANQGSEA in the germline V gene. This CDR3 contains 12 residues. DNA of the CDR3: TGCAGCGGAGGGAAATCGACTGCGGAGCAGTACTTC. Translation gives CSGGKSTAEQYF.

This chain joins TRBV27 and TRBJ2-3, with 12 bases lining up with TRBD1. CDR3 length equals 16 residues. J was trimmed by 5 bases and V by 11 bases; bases with no gene match: 14. The germline gives CDR1 MNHEY, CDR2 SMNVEV (reference sequence). CDR3 amino acids: CAPPGRDRGPGDTQYF. The CDR3 region has the DNA TGTGCCCCCCCTGGGCGGGACAGGGGGCCAGGAGATACGCAGTATTTT.

On this clone: This sample includes further DNA sequences coding for the same CDR3. The V and J genes are TRBV7-9 and TRBJ2-7, with D perhaps TRBD2 (6 bases). The CDR3 totals 14 residues. Deletions cut 0 bases from V and 1 base from J, with 7 bases between. Germline CDR1 SEHNR, CDR2 FQNEAQ (reference sequence). The CDR3 nucleotides read TGTGCCAGCAGCTTAGCGGGGGGTTCCTACGAGCAGTACTTC. This encodes CASSLAGGSYEQYF.

This chain connects TRBV29-1 to TRBJ1-2; 7 bases map to TRBD1. Germline CDR1 SQVTM, CDR2 ANQGSEA. The CDR3 is made up of 12 amino acids. V shed 7 bases, J shed 5 bases, and the junction held 7 bases outside the gene matches. CDR3 sequence reads: CSGRQGPYGYTF. DNA of the CDR3: TGCAGCGGGCGACAGGGCCCTTATGGCTACACCTTC.

A word on this clone: Its ends do not fully match the called genes, so a read error is possible. The gene calls are TRBV6-1 and TRBJ2-5; 9 nucleotides line up with TRBD1. The V gene's germline CDR1 is MNHNS and CDR2 SASEGT. The length of the CDR3 is 17 residues. The CDR3 spells CAISEGGSDRGRETQYF. CDR3 DNA: TGTGCCATCAGTGAAGGAGGGTCGGACAGGGGTCGAGAGACCCAGTACTTC.

The chain joins TRBV19 to TRBJ2-1; the D gene is possibly TRBD1 (6 bases). CDR1 LNHDA and CDR2 SQIVND come from the germline V gene (reference sequence). The V and J ends lost 4 bases and 7 bases respectively, with 14 bases between them. CDR3 length: 14 residues. CDR3 protein: CASSTLYRANEQFF. CDR3 sequence (DNA): TGTGCCAGTAGTACCCTATACAGGGCTAATGAGCAGTTCTTC.

The genes are TRBV4-2 and TRBJ1-2; 7 nucleotides match TRBD1. The V gene end was trimmed by 0 bases and the J gene end by 7 bases; junction bases not matched to a gene: 2. Looked up from germline, CDR1 is LGHNA and CDR2 is YNFKEQ. This CDR3 region has 13 residues. The CDR3 loop reads CASSQEGTAGYTF. CDR3 bases: TGTGCCAGCAGCCAAGAAGGGACAGCTGGCTACACCTTC.

The rearrangement links TRBV29-1 to TRBJ1-2, with a possible D match to TRBD1 (5 bases). CDR3 size: 11 residues. Trimming cost V 4 bases and J 5 bases, with 8 bases left between them. CDR1 is SQVTM and CDR2 is ANQGSEA in the germline V gene. The CDR3 protein is CSVVEGYGYTF. The CDR3 DNA is TGCAGCGTTGTTGAGGGGTATGGCTACACCTTC.

A few counts support this clone. The sample has other DNA sequences that encode this CDR3 too. The chain employs TRBV5-1 and TRBJ2-6; TRBD1 aligns across 10 bases. V gave up 0 bases and J gave up 0 bases; unmatched junction bases: 6. The CDR3 is 19 residues long. The V gene's germline CDR1 is SGHRS and CDR2 YFSETQ. For the CDR3, the DNA is TGCGCCAGCAGCTTGGGGACAGGGGGTTCCCTCTCTGGGGCCAACGTCCTGACTTTC. Amino acids: CASSLGTGGSLSGANVLTF.

This chain uses TRBV7-9 with TRBJ1-2; 7 positions match TRBD1. The V and J ends lost 5 bases and 4 bases, in that order; junction bases with no gene match: 7. The CDR3 extends over 14 amino acids. The germline CDR1 and CDR2 sequences are SEHNR and FQNEAQ (reference sequence). The CDR3 is CASSATGDSYGYTF. In DNA, the CDR3 is TGTGCCAGCAGCGCAACAGGGGATAGCTATGGCTACACCTTC.

This chain joins TRBV29-1 and TRBJ1-5; D gene ambiguous. Trimming left V 7 bases short and J 0 bases short, with 19 bases between. CDR3 length: 16 residues. The germline gives CDR1 SQVTM, CDR2 ANQGSEA. This CDR3 is CSARRQENYSNQPQHF. The CDR3 DNA reads as TGCAGCGCTCGTCGGCAGGAGAATTATAGCAATCAGCCCCAGCATTTT.

This rearrangement joins TRBV5-5 to TRBJ1-5; a weak D match, TRBD1 (5 bases). Germline V CDR1 and CDR2: SGHKS, YYEKEE (reference sequence). The length of the CDR3 is 16 residues. Trimming removed 4 bases from V and 1 base from J, with 15 bases in between. The CDR3 sequence is CASSQPGGGSNQPQHF. CDR3 bases: TGTGCCAGCAGCCAGCCCGGCGGGGGGAGCAATCAGCCCCAGCATTTT.

This clone was seen more than once but under ten times. J is TRBJ2-5 and V is TRBV6-5; 7 nucleotides match TRBD2. V trimming: 7 bases; J trimming: 5 bases; junction bases outside the gene matches: 10. From germline, CDR1 is MNHEY and CDR2 SVGAGI. The CDR3 runs to 14 residues. This CDR3 is CASNKLTSVETQYF. Written as DNA, the CDR3 is TGTGCCAGCAACAAACTTACTAGCGTGGAGACCCAGTACTTC.

The rearrangement links TRBV30 to TRBJ1-5; the D is unclear. CDR1 is GTSNPN, CDR2 SVGIG, per germline (reference sequence). The CDR3 loop spans 13 amino acids. The V and J ends lost 2 bases and 7 bases respectively, with 12 bases between them. The CDR3 bases are TGTGCCTGGAGTCGTCTGGGAGGCCAGCCCCAGCATTTT. The encoded protein is CAWSRLGGQPQHF. Complete variable domain (other parts from reference TRBV30 and TRBJ1-5): SQTIHQWPATLVQPVGSPLSLECTVEGTSNPNLYWYRQAAGRGLQLLFYSVGIGQISSEVPQNLSASRPQDRQFILSSKKLLLSDSGFYLCAWSRLGGQPQHFGDGTRLSIL.

The V gene is TRBV11-2, the J gene TRBJ1-1; D is undetermined. This CDR3 region has 14 residues. The V end lost 1 base, the J end lost 5 bases, and 11 bases lay between the germline ends. Per the germline V gene, CDR1 is SGHAT and CDR2 is FQNNGV. CDR3 nucleotides: TGTGCCAGCAGCTTAGGAGGTTTGGGGACTGAAGCTTTCTTT. Translation: CASSLGGLGTEAFF.

The chain links TRBV23-1 to TRBJ1-4; D may be TRBD1 (6 bases). TRBV23-1 is annotated as an ORF whose role is uncertain. The CDR3 spans 15 residues. The ends were cut back, 6 bases at V and 1 base at J, with 12 bases in the middle. Here the CDR3 reads CASRQPQGTNEKLFF. In DNA form, the CDR3 reads TGCGCCAGCAGACAACCACAGGGAACTAATGAAAAACTGTTTTTT.